Below, 21 T cell receptor beta chains from the same sample are listed, as sequenced in a study of cytomegalovirus exposure and HLA in healthy donors. 60 Vbeta and 13 Jbeta primers were used in PCR. Generated by immunoSEQ multiplex PCR, the TCRdb table keeps only in-frame clones and is missing some. The sample holds under 200,000 clones, approximately 88% seen once. Material for sequencing was PBMCs. These receptors came from a man aged 30-40 years in good health and CMV-seronegative.

The V and J genes are TRBV4-2 and TRBJ1-6; D perhaps matches TRBD1 (5 bases). The CDR3 contains 15 residues. Per germline, CDR1 LGHNA and CDR2 YNFKEQ. V shed 1 base and J shed 13 bases, with 17 bases lying between them. The CDR3 DNA is TGTGCCAGCAGCCAAGTGGGGCGCCTAGAGGCTCCCCTCCACTTT. Its translation: CASSQVGRLEAPLHF.

CDR3 sequence (DNA): TGTGCCATCAAGGACTCATCGAAATACAATGAGCAGTTCTTC. Translation: CAIKDSSKYNEQFF. V gene TRBV10-3 combines with J gene TRBJ2-1; weak D call: TRBD2 (5 bases). CDR1 is ENHRY, CDR2 SYGVKD, per germline. The CDR3 length is 14 residues. Between the trimmed V and J ends, which lost 7 bases and 4 bases, there was a span of 14 bases.

This chain joins TRBV27 and TRBJ1-2; perhaps TRBD1 as D (5 bases). Per germline, CDR1 MNHEY and CDR2 SMNVEV (reference sequence). Trimming removed 4 bases at V and 5 bases at J, with 14 bases between. The CDR3 consists of 14 residues. The CDR3 protein is CASSSLSAGYGYTF. For the CDR3, the DNA is TGTGCCAGCAGTTCTCTGTCAGCAGGGTATGGCTACACCTTC.

V usage is TRBV9 and J usage is TRBJ2-7, with TRBD2 matching over 10 bases. The ends lost 0 bases at V and 6 bases at J; junction bases unmatched: 9. This CDR3 spans 16 amino acids. Germline loops: CDR1 SGDLS, CDR2 YYNGEE. The CDR3 loop reads CASSVGWRLAGAEQYF. The DNA for the CDR3 is TGTGCCAGCAGCGTAGGTTGGCGGCTAGCGGGAGCCGAGCAGTACTTC.

DNA of the CDR3: TGCGCCAGCAGCTTGGCGGGGACAGGCCCGTTAAGGGAGCAGTTCTTC. Its protein is CASSLAGTGPLREQFF. V is TRBV5-1 and J is TRBJ2-1, with 8 positions matching TRBD1. Germline V CDR1 and CDR2: SGHRS, YFSETQ. With V trimmed by 0 bases and J by 10 bases, 12 bases remained unmatched. This CDR3 region has 16 residues.

This chain joins TRBV5-4 and TRBJ1-2, with TRBD1 matching 7 bases. The CDR3 loop spans 15 amino acids. Trimming took 4 bases from V and 6 from J; bases not matched to a gene: 12. Per the germline V gene, CDR1 is SGHNT and CDR2 is YYREEE (reference sequence). Here the CDR3 DNA reads TGTGCCAGCAGCCAGGACAGGAGGCGTAAGGATGGCTACACCTTC. This encodes CASSQDRRRKDGYTF.

This sequence joins TRBV6-5 and TRBJ1-1; D not certain. CDR1 and CDR2 (germline): MNHEY, SVGAGI. Trimming stripped 5 bases from V and 8 bases from J, with 9 bases between. The length of the CDR3 is 11 residues. CDR3 loop: CASSIYREAFF. CDR3 DNA sequence: TGTGCCAGCAGTATTTACAGAGAAGCTTTCTTT.

DNA for the CDR3: TGTGCCAGCAGCTTTGGAGGAGAGACCCAGTACTTC. Its protein is CASSFGGETQYF. This rearrangement joins TRBV7-6 to TRBJ2-5; perhaps TRBD2 as D (5 bases). Trimming cost V 3 bases and J 4 bases, with 6 bases left between them. The germline V gene encodes CDR1 SGHVS and CDR2 FNYEAQ. This CDR3 spans 12 amino acids.

The chain carries TRBV7-6 and TRBJ2-7; TRBD1 is a possible D gene (6 bases). This CDR3 has 16 residues. V was trimmed by 5 bases and J by 2 bases, leaving 19 bases between them. Germline-derived CDR1 and CDR2 are SGHVS and FNYEAQ. The CDR3 DNA reads TGTGCCAGCAGCCCCCTATCAGGGGACCATGCCTACGAGCAGTACTTC. Its translation is CASSPLSGDHAYEQYF.

The genes are TRBV2 and TRBJ1-2; weak D call: TRBD1 (6 bases). The germline V and J ends were trimmed by 4 bases and 3 bases, with 12 bases remaining between them. CDR1 and CDR2 from the germline V gene are SNHLY and FYNNEI. The CDR3 loop spans 14 amino acids. CDR3 nucleotides: TGTGCCAGCAGTGCTTCGACAGGAGACTATGGCTACACCTTC. It is translated as CASSASTGDYGYTF. Full variable domain (rest looked up from reference TRBV2 and TRBJ1-2): EPEVTQTPSHQVTQMGQEVILRCVPISNHLYFYWYRQILGQKVEFLVSFYNNEISEKSEIFDDQFSVERPDGSNFTLKIRSTKLEDSAMYFCASSASTGDYGYTFGSGTRLTVV.

This chain links TRBV30 with TRBJ1-2, with 7 bases identical to TRBD1. Trimming removed 4 bases from V and 4 bases from J; junction bases left unmatched: 3. The germline gives CDR1 GTSNPN, CDR2 SVGIG (reference sequence). This CDR3 contains 12 residues. In DNA, the CDR3 is TGTGCCTGGAAAGCAGGGGGCTATGGCTACACCTTC. Translation gives CAWKAGGYGYTF.

The chain recombines TRBV6-1 with TRBJ2-3; D might be TRBD1 (6 bases). With 2 bases removed from V and 0 bases from J, the gap between germline ends came to 15 bases. The CDR3 sequence is 17 residues long. The germline V gene has CDR1 MNHNS and CDR2 SASEGT. The CDR3: CASSESQGPPSTDTQYF. The CDR3 DNA reads as TGTGCCAGCAGTGAATCACAGGGTCCCCCTAGCACAGATACGCAGTATTTT.

The rearrangement joins TRBV7-2 to TRBJ2-1; 9 positions match TRBD2. There are 14 residues in the CDR3. Germline CDR1 is SGHTA and CDR2 is FQGNSA. Trimming removed 3 bases from V and 3 bases from J; junction bases left unmatched: 0. In nucleotides, the CDR3 is TGTGCCAGCAGCTTGACTAGCGGCTACAATGAGCAGTTCTTC. It yields the protein CASSLTSGYNEQFF. Supplemented by reference TRBV7-2 and TRBJ2-1, the full variable domain reads GAGVSQSPSNKVTEKGKDVELRCDPISGHTALYWYRQSLGQGLEFLIYFQGNSAPDKSGLPSDRFSAERTGGSVSTLTIQRTQQEDSAVYLCASSLTSGYNEQFFGPGTRLTVL.

The V gene is TRBV7-9, the J gene TRBJ1-1; 11 positions match TRBD1. Germline V gives CDR1 SEHNR, CDR2 FQNEAQ (reference sequence). The CDR3 length is 15 residues. V was clipped by 2 bases and J by 11 bases; unmatched bases: 10. The CDR3 DNA follows: TGTGCCAGCAGCTTATCTCGGACAGGGGGCTCTATGGCTTTCTTT. Protein: CASSLSRTGGSMAFF.

This rearrangement joins TRBV6-4 to TRBJ1-1; D uncertain. This CDR3 contains 14 residues. The germline V gene has CDR1 MRHNA and CDR2 SNTAGT. Trimming pared 0 bases from V and 1 base from J, leaving 6 bases between. CDR3 coding DNA: TGTGCCAGCAGTGACTCTCCCCGGAACACTGAAGCTTTCTTT. Protein product: CASSDSPRNTEAFF.

The V gene is TRBV7-3, the J gene TRBJ2-6; D is ambiguous. Germline V gene data show CDR1 as SGHTA and CDR2 as FQGTGA. The CDR3 extends over 16 amino acids. The germline V and J ends were trimmed by 0 bases and 4 bases, with 10 bases remaining between them. The CDR3, as DNA: TGTGCCAGCAGCTTAACCCCAGGAAGAGGGGCCAACGTCCTGACTTTC. This gives the protein CASSLTPGRGANVLTF.

The chain couples TRBV27 to TRBJ1-1, with a weak D call TRBD1 (5 bases). CDR1 and CDR2 from the germline V gene are MNHEY and SMNVEV (reference sequence). The germline V and J ends were trimmed by 7 bases and 0 bases, with 12 bases remaining between them. CDR3 size: 14 residues. The CDR3 protein is CASTLGGLNTEAFF. In nucleotides, the CDR3 is TGTGCCAGCACCCTGGGGGGACTGAACACTGAAGCTTTCTTT.

This clone has a handful of counts. This chain joins TRBV28 and TRBJ2-7; 7 nucleotides agree with TRBD1. This CDR3 has 15 residues. In germline, CDR1 is MDHEN, CDR2 SYDVKM. The V segment lost 6 bases and the J segment 1 base; nucleotides outside the gene matches: 9. The CDR3 bases are TGTGCCAGCAGACCAAACCGGGACAGATCCTACGAGCAGTACTTC. Translated: CASRPNRDRSYEQYF.

The V call is TRBV30, the J call TRBJ2-5; 7 bases line up with TRBD1. The J call may be incorrect, as the DNA end agrees better with TRBJ2-7. The germline V gene has CDR1 GTSNPN and CDR2 SVGIG (reference sequence). The CDR3 is 17 amino acids. The CDR3 reads CAWTLPVTGVPTYEQYF. The CDR3 nucleotides are TGTGCCTGGACCCTCCCCGTCACAGGGGTCCCGACCTACGAGCAGTACTTC.

The rearrangement joins TRBV11-1 to TRBJ2-7, with 12 bases aligning to TRBD2. Germline trimming cut 4 bases from V and 5 bases from J; bases unmatched to any gene: 6. Germline V CDR1 and CDR2: SGHAT, FQDESV (reference sequence). The CDR3 totals 15 residues. DNA for the CDR3: TGTGCCAGCAGCTCACTAGCGGGGGGTGTCCACGAGCAGTACTTC. It codes for CASSSLAGGVHEQYF.

This chain connects TRBV4-2 to TRBJ2-3; 8 nucleotides agree with TRBD2. Germline loops: CDR1 LGHNA, CDR2 YNFKEQ. V was clipped by 1 base and J by 7 bases; unmatched bases: 7. The CDR3 spans 15 residues. CDR3 residues: CASSQVKAGDYTQYF. The CDR3 DNA is TGTGCCAGCAGCCAAGTTAAAGCGGGAGATTATACGCAGTATTTT.